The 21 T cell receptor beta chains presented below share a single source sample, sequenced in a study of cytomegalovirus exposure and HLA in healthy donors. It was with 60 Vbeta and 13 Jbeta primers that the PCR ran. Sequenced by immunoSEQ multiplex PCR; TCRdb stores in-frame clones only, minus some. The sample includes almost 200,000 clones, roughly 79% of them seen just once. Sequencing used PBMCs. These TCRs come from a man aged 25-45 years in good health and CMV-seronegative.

CDR3: CASIRTGGLWEQYF. CDR3 nucleotide sequence: TGTGCCAGCATTAGGACAGGGGGTTTGTGGGAGCAGTACTTC. The chain combines TRBV6-6 with TRBJ2-5; 10 positions agree with TRBD1. Germline V gene data show CDR1 as MNHNY and CDR2 as SVGAGI (reference sequence). The CDR3 is 14 amino acids. Trimming removed 7 bases from V and 11 bases from J; junction bases left unmatched: 13.

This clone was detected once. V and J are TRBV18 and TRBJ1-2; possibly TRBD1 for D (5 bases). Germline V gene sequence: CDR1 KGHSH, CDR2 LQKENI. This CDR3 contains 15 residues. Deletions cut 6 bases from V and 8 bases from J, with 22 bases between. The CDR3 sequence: CASSLPVAGGGGYTF. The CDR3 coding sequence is TGTGCCAGCTCTCTCCCCGTCGCCGGGGGTGGGGGCTACACCTTC.

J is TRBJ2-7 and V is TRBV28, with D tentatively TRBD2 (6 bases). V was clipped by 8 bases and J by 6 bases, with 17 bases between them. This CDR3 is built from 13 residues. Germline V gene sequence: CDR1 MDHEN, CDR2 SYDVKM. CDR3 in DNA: TGTGCCAGCGCCGCGGCTTGGGGAGGCGAGCAGTACTTC. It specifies CASAAAWGGEQYF.

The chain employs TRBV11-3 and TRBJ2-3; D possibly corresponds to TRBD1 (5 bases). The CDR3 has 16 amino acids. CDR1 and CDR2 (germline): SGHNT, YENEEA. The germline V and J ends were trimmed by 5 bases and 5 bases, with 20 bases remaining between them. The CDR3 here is CASSPSDRPGRDTQYF. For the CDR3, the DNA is TGTGCCAGCAGCCCATCCGATCGGCCAGGGCGAGATACGCAGTATTTT. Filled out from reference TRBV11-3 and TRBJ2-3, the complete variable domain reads EAGVVQSPRYKIIEKKQPVAFWCNPISGHNTLYWYLQNLGQGPELLIRYENEEAVDDSQLPKDRFSAERLKGVDSTLKIQPAELGDSAVYLCASSPSDRPGRDTQYFGPGTRLTVL.

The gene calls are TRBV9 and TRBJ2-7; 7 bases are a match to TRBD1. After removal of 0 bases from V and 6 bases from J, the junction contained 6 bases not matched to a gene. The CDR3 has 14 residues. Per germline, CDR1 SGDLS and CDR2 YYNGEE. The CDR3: CASSVGDREIEQYF. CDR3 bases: TGTGCCAGCAGCGTAGGTGACAGGGAGATCGAGCAGTACTTC.

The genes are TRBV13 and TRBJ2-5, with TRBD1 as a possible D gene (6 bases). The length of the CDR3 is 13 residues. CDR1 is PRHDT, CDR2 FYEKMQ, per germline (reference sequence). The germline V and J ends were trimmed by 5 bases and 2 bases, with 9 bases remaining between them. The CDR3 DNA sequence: TGTGCCAGCAGCCAACAGGGTCAAGAGACCCAGTACTTC. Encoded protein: CASSQQGQETQYF.

DNA for the CDR3: TGTGCCAGCAGCCCGGATAGCGGGGGGAATGAGCAGTTCTTC. It encodes CASSPDSGGNEQFF. This sequence joins TRBV5-4 and TRBJ2-1; 10 nucleotides agree with TRBD2. V was pared by 4 bases and J by 7 bases, with 5 bases of the junction left unmatched. There are 14 residues in the CDR3. Germline CDR1 SGHNT, CDR2 YYREEE (reference sequence).

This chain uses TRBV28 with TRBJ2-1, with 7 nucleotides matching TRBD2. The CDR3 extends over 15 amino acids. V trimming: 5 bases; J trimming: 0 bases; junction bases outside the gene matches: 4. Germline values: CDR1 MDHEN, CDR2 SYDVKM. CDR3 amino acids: CASSISSGSYNEQFF. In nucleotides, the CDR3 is TGTGCCAGCAGTATTTCTAGCGGCTCCTACAATGAGCAGTTCTTC.

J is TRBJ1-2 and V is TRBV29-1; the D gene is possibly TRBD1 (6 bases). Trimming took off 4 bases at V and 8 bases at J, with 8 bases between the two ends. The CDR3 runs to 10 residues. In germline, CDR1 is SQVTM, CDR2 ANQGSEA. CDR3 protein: CSVGTVGYTF. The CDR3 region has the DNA TGCAGCGTTGGGACAGTGGGCTACACCTTC.

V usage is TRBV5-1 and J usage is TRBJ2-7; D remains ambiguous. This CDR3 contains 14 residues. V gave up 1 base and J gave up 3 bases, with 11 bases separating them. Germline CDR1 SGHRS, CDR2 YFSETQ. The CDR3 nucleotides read TGCGCCAGCAGCTTGACGAACAGTGACTACGAGCAGTACTTC. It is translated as CASSLTNSDYEQYF.

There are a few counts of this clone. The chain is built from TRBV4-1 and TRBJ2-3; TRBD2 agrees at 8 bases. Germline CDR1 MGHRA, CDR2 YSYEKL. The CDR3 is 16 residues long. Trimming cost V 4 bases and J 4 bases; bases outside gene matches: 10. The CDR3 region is CASSLLSGMGADTQYF. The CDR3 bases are TGCGCCAGCAGCCTCCTTAGCGGGATGGGGGCAGATACGCAGTATTTT.

CDR3 sequence (DNA): TGCGCCAGCAGTCAATTGCCGAAGGGGAAAGATTTAGACAATGAGCAGTTCTTC. Amino acid sequence: CASSQLPKGKDLDNEQFF. The rearrangement links TRBV23-1 to TRBJ2-1, with D maybe TRBD1 (5 bases). TRBV23-1 is given ORF status, its function remaining uncertain. This CDR3 region has 18 residues. V was trimmed by 1 base and J by 5 bases, leaving 21 bases between them.

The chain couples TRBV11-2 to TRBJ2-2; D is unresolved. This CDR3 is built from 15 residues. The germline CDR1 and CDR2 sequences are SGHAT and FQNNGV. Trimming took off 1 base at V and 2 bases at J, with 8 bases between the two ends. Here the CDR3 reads CASSLGRSNTGELFF. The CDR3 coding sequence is TGTGCCAGCAGCTTAGGTCGGTCCAACACCGGGGAGCTGTTTTTT.

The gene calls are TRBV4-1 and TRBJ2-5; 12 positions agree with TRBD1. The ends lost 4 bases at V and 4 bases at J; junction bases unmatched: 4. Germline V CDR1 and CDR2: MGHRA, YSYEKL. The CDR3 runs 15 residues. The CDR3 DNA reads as TGCGCCAGCAGCCCCCGGGACAGGGGGCCAGAGACCCAGTACTTC. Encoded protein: CASSPRDRGPETQYF.

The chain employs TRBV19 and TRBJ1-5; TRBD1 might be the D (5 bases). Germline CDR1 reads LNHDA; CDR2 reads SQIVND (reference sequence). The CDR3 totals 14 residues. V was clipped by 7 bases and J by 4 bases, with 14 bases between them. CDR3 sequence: CASTLGGVNQPQHF. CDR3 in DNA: TGTGCCAGTACTTTGGGGGGGGTAAATCAGCCCCAGCATTTT.

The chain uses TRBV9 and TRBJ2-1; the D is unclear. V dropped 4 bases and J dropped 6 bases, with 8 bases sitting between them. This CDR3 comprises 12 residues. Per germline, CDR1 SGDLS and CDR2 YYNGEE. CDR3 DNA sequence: TGTGCCAGCAGCCCCCTAAGCAATGAGCAGTTCTTC. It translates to CASSPLSNEQFF.

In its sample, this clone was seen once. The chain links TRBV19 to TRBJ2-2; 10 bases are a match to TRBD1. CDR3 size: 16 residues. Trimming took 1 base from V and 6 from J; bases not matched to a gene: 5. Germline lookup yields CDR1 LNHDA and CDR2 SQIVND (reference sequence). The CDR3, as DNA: TGTGCCAGTAGTATAGTTGGGACAGGGGTATCCGGGGAGCTGTTTTTT. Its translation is CASSIVGTGVSGELFF.

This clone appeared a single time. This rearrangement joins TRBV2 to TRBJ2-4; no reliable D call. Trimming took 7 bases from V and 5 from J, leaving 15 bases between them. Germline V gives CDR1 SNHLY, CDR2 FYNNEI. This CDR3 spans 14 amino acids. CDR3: CASKTELTENIQYF. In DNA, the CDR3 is TGTGCCAGCAAGACGGAGTTGACGGAAAACATTCAGTACTTC.

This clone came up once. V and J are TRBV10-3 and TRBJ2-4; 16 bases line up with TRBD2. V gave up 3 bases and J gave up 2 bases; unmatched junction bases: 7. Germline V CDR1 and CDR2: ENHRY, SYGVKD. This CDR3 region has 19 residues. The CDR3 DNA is TGTGCCATCAGTGATAAACCGGGACTAGCGGGAGGGCCCAAAAACATTCAGTACTTC. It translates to CAISDKPGLAGGPKNIQYF.

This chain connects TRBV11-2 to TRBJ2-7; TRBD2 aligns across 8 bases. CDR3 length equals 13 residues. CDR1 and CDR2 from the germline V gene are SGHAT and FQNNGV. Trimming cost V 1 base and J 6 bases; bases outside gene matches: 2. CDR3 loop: CASSLVGTSEQYF. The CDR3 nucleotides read TGTGCCAGCAGCTTAGTCGGGACTAGCGAGCAGTACTTC. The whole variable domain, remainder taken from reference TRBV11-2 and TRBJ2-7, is EAGVAQSPRYKIIEKRQSVAFWCNPISGHATLYWYQQILGQGPKLLIQFQNNGVVDDSQLPKDRFSAERLKGVDSTLKIQPAKLEDSAVYLCASSLVGTSEQYFGPGTRLTVT.

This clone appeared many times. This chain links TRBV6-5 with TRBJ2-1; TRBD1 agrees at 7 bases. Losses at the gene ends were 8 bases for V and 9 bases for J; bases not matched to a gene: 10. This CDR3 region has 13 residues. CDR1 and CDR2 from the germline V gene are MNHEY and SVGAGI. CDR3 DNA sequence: TGTGCCAGCTATTCCGACAGGGTGGGTGAGCAGTTCTTC. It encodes CASYSDRVGEQFF.